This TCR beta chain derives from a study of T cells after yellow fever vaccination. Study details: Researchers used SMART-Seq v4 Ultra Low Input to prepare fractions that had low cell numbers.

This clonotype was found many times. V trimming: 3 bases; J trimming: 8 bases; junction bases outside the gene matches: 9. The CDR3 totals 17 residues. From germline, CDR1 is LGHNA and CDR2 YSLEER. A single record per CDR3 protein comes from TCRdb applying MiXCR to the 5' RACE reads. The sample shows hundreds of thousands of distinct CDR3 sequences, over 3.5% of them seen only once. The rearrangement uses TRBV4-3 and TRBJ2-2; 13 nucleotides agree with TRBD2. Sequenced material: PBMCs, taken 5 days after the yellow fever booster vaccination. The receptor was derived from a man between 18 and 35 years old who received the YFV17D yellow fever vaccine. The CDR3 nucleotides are TGCGCCAGCAGCCAGAGACTAGCGGGGGGAACTCCGGGGGAGCTGTTTTTT. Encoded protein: CASSQRLAGGTPGELFF.